The 30 T cell receptor beta chains presented below share a single source sample, sequenced in a study of robustness of blood B and T cell sequencing. The cDNA carried a universal priming site added by a 5' template-switch oligo. The template-switch oligo carried a 12-nucleotide random UMI tagging each cDNA molecule. Each CDR3 protein is one row after TCRdb ran MiXCR on the PCR reads. The data hold around 1,500 distinct CDR3 sequences, with 50% to 70% observed a single time. mRNA, not genomic DNA, served as the source for TCR beta repertoires. Sample: peripheral blood. These receptors were taken from a human donor in good health.

This clonotype was counted only a few times. The chain recombines TRBV10-3 with TRBJ2-7; 8 bases are a match to TRBD1. The CDR3 has 12 residues. The J segment lost 7 bases and the V segment lost 6 bases, leaving 5 bases of the junction unmatched. Germline V CDR1 and CDR2: ENHRY, SYGVKD. The CDR3 bases are TGTGCCATCAGCACAGGGGGATGGGAGCAGTACTTC. Its protein product is CAISTGGWEQYF.

The chain joins TRBV7-6 to TRBJ2-3; D is unclear. The V end lost 1 base, the J end lost 6 bases, and 8 bases lay between the germline ends. The CDR3 spans 13 residues. The germline V gene has CDR1 SGHVS and CDR2 FNYEAQ. The CDR3 loop is CASSLDPRDTQYF. CDR3 nucleotide sequence: TGTGCCAGCAGCTTAGATCCGAGGGATACGCAGTATTTT.

This rearrangement joins TRBV10-1 to TRBJ1-1; 8 bases align to TRBD1. CDR3 length: 14 residues. Germline trimming cut 4 bases from V and 4 bases from J; bases unmatched to any gene: 5. Germline V gene data show CDR1 as WNHNN and CDR2 as SYGVQD (reference sequence). This chain's CDR3 is CASSALQGGTEAFF. Here the CDR3 DNA reads TGCGCCAGCAGTGCCCTACAGGGGGGCACTGAAGCTTTCTTT.

The V and J genes are TRBV30 and TRBJ1-1, with D possibly TRBD1 on 6 matching bases. Trimming pared 2 bases from V and 5 bases from J, leaving 15 bases between. The CDR3 length is 14 residues. Per germline, CDR1 GTSNPN and CDR2 SVGIG (reference sequence). The CDR3 reads CAWSTPATGTEAFF. The CDR3 DNA sequence: TGTGCCTGGAGTACACCCGCTACAGGGACTGAAGCTTTCTTT.

This sequence joins TRBV19 and TRBJ1-1; D gene uncertain. Trimming took off 3 bases at V and 2 bases at J, with 10 bases between the two ends. CDR1 and CDR2 (germline): LNHDA, SQIVND (reference sequence). This CDR3 region has 14 residues. The CDR3 nucleotides are TGTGCCAGTAGTATGAGGCAGCCAAACACTGAAGCTTTCTTT. It yields the protein CASSMRQPNTEAFF.

The table lists this clonotype with a few counts. The J gene is TRBJ1-4, the V gene TRBV7-9; 9 bases align to TRBD1. V lost 1 base, J lost 6 bases, and 6 bases stayed unmatched. CDR1 and CDR2 from the germline V gene are SEHNR and FQNEAQ (reference sequence). The CDR3 is 16 residues long. In DNA, the CDR3 is TGTGCCAGCAGCTTAGGCAAACGGACAGGGGATGAAAAACTGTTTTTT. Translation gives CASSLGKRTGDEKLFF.

A few counts support this clonotype. CDR3 in DNA: TGTGCCAGCAGCTTATGGCCGACAGAACTCACAGATACGCAGTATTTT. Protein sequence: CASSLWPTELTDTQYF. The rearrangement joins TRBV7-2 to TRBJ2-3; possible D gene TRBD1, 5 bases. This CDR3 has 16 amino acids. Trimming removed 2 bases at V and 2 bases at J, with 14 bases between. CDR1 is SGHTA and CDR2 is FQGNSA in the germline V gene.

The chain joins TRBV23-1 to TRBJ1-1; D remains ambiguous. TRBV23-1 is an ORF, with its function uncertain. With 4 bases removed from V and 3 bases from J, the gap between germline ends came to 12 bases. The CDR3 totals 14 residues. The CDR3 loop reads CASSLGESDTEAFF. Here the CDR3 DNA reads TGCGCCAGCAGTCTTGGCGAATCCGACACTGAAGCTTTCTTT.

The rearrangement joins TRBV5-5 to TRBJ1-1, with 9 bases that match TRBD1. Trimming removed 4 bases from V and 4 bases from J; junction bases left unmatched: 11. The CDR3 covers 16 residues. Per the germline V gene, CDR1 is SGHKS and CDR2 is YYEKEE (reference sequence). CDR3 in amino acids: CASSIRSDRGGTEAFF. DNA of the CDR3: TGTGCCAGCAGCATCCGCTCGGACAGGGGTGGCACTGAAGCTTTCTTT.

This clonotype has just a few counts. The chain uses TRBV23-1 and TRBJ1-5, with D uncertain. TRBV23-1 is an ORF for which the function is uncertain. There are 13 residues in the CDR3. Trimming shortened V by 4 bases and J by 7 bases, and 11 bases separated the two germline ends. The CDR3 DNA reads as TGCGCCAGCAGTCGGGCAGGAAGGCAGCCCCAGCATTTT. This sequence encodes CASSRAGRQPQHF.

The V gene is TRBV11-3, the J gene TRBJ1-5; D perhaps matches TRBD1 (6 bases). CDR3 size: 11 residues. The ends were cut back, 4 bases at V and 11 bases at J, with 9 bases in the middle. Germline V gene lookup returns CDR1 SGHNT and CDR2 YENEEA. The CDR3 DNA follows: TGTGCCAGCAGCTGGGGGGCGGCCCAGCATTTT. Its translation is CASSWGAAQHF. The variable domain in full, completed from reference TRBV11-3 and TRBJ1-5, reads EAGVVQSPRYKIIEKKQPVAFWCNPISGHNTLYWYLQNLGQGPELLIRYENEEAVDDSQLPKDRFSAERLKGVDSTLKIQPAELGDSAVYLCASSWGAAQHFGDGTRLSIL.

This chain links TRBV6-5 with TRBJ2-7; perhaps TRBD2 as D (7 bases). The CDR3 is made up of 15 amino acids. Germline V gene sequence: CDR1 MNHEY, CDR2 SVGAGI. V was clipped by 1 base and J by 1 base, with 11 bases between them. DNA for the CDR3: TGTGCCAGCAGTTACTTAGGGGGGGTGTCCTACGAGCAGTACTTC. As protein: CASSYLGGVSYEQYF.

The chain is built from TRBV27 and TRBJ2-3; D not certain. Trimming removed 6 bases at V and 1 base at J, with 14 bases between. CDR3 length: 15 residues. The germline gives CDR1 MNHEY, CDR2 SMNVEV (reference sequence). CDR3: CASRRDSRGTDTQYF. The CDR3, as DNA: TGTGCCAGCAGGCGAGACTCCCGAGGCACAGATACGCAGTATTTT.

This clonotype occurred a few times. The CDR3 nucleotides are TGTGCCAGCAGTGTTATCTTTACAGGCCTGAATCAGCCCCAGCATTTT. It translates to CASSVIFTGLNQPQHF. The chain employs TRBV6-1 and TRBJ1-5, with D perhaps TRBD1 (5 bases). Per germline, CDR1 MNHNS and CDR2 SASEGT. The ends were cut back, 4 bases at V and 4 bases at J, with 17 bases in the middle. The CDR3 has 16 amino acids.

The rearrangement joins TRBV6-4 to TRBJ2-3; 8 bases agree with TRBD2. CDR3 size: 15 residues. V trimming: 2 bases; J trimming: 3 bases; junction bases outside the gene matches: 4. CDR1 MRHNA and CDR2 SNTAGT come from the germline V gene. The CDR3 spells CASSDGTSGTDTQYF. CDR3 coding DNA: TGTGCCAGCAGTGACGGGACTAGTGGAACAGATACGCAGTATTTT.

This clonotype was picked up one time. V and J are TRBV7-4 and TRBJ2-1; 11 positions agree with TRBD2. The V segment lost 3 bases and the J segment 4 bases; nucleotides outside the gene matches: 14. The germline V gene has CDR1 SGHVT and CDR2 SQSDAQ. The CDR3 runs 19 residues. The CDR3 DNA sequence: TGTGCCAGCAGCTTTATTTCGCAACCGGGACTAGCGGTATACAATGAGCAGTTCTTC. Protein product: CASSFISQPGLAVYNEQFF.

This clonotype counts as large. V gene TRBV6-1 combines with J gene TRBJ1-1, with TRBD1 matching 8 bases. Trimming cost V 5 bases and J 6 bases; bases outside gene matches: 8. Germline V gene lookup returns CDR1 MNHNS and CDR2 SASEGT. The CDR3 consists of 14 residues. The CDR3, as DNA: TGTGCCAGCAGTCTTTCTCTGACAGGGGCTGAAGCTTTCTTT. Its protein is CASSLSLTGAEAFF.

The chain couples TRBV10-3 to TRBJ2-1; TRBD2 agrees at 8 bases. Germline lookup yields CDR1 ENHRY and CDR2 SYGVKD. The J segment lost 9 bases and the V segment lost 5 bases, leaving 12 bases of the junction unmatched. This CDR3 spans 15 amino acids. The CDR3 region has the DNA TGTGCCATCAGTACCGGGACTAGGAGTGGAGGTGAGCAGTTCTTC. Translation: CAISTGTRSGGEQFF.

The sample holds one count of this clonotype. The chain employs TRBV5-1 and TRBJ1-2; D uncertain. Germline lookup yields CDR1 SGHRS and CDR2 YFSETQ. CDR3 length: 14 amino acids. Trimming pared 0 bases from V and 4 bases from J, leaving 10 bases between. Here the CDR3 DNA reads TGCGCCAGCAGCTTGGCGTCAAACGGCTATGGCTACACCTTC. This gives the protein CASSLASNGYGYTF.

V gene TRBV7-2 combines with J gene TRBJ1-1; D is perhaps TRBD1 (5 bases). The CDR3 extends over 16 amino acids. CDR1 SGHTA and CDR2 FQGNSA come from the germline V gene. Trimming cost V 2 bases and J 5 bases, with 18 bases left between them. The CDR3: CASSLRWWGEGTEAFF. In nucleotides, the CDR3 is TGTGCCAGCAGCTTAAGGTGGTGGGGAGAGGGGACTGAAGCTTTCTTT.

This clonotype came up a few times. The gene calls are TRBV11-1 and TRBJ2-1; 12 nucleotides match TRBD2. The CDR3 is 16 amino acids. The germline V gene has CDR1 SGHAT and CDR2 FQDESV (reference sequence). V dropped 5 bases and J dropped 5; count of bases not matched to a gene: 7. The CDR3 here is CASSPLAGGPHNEQFF. In nucleotides, the CDR3 is TGTGCCAGCAGCCCCCTAGCGGGGGGGCCACACAATGAGCAGTTCTTC.

V is TRBV6-1 and J is TRBJ1-2; no clear D. Germline values: CDR1 MNHNS, CDR2 SASEGT. Trimming pared 3 bases from V and 5 bases from J, leaving 7 bases between. CDR3 length: 12 amino acids. CDR3: CASSERRYGYTF. DNA for the CDR3: TGTGCCAGCAGTGAGAGAAGATATGGCTACACCTTC.

The chain's CDR3 is CASRLPGQGYEQYF. Written as DNA, the CDR3 is TGTGCCAGCAGGCTCCCGGGACAGGGGTACGAGCAGTACTTC. The V call is TRBV6-5, the J call TRBJ2-7, with 10 bases lining up with TRBD1. Unmatched junction bases numbered 6, after V lost 6 bases and J lost 4 bases. The germline CDR1 and CDR2 sequences are MNHEY and SVGAGI. The CDR3 covers 14 residues.

The CDR3 loop is CATSRRGGLSAGELFF. The DNA for the CDR3 is TGTGCCACCAGCCGACGGGGGGGCTTATCCGCCGGGGAGCTGTTTTTT. The J gene is TRBJ2-2, the V gene TRBV15; 8 bases line up with TRBD2. The CDR3 has 16 amino acids. V lost 5 bases, J lost 6 bases, and 11 bases stayed unmatched. Looked up from germline, CDR1 is LNHNV and CDR2 is YYDKDF (reference sequence).

The chain combines TRBV7-6 with TRBJ2-7; 7 bases agree with TRBD2. Germline loops: CDR1 SGHVS, CDR2 FNYEAQ. This CDR3 contains 13 residues. The ends lost 1 base at V and 5 bases at J; junction bases unmatched: 2. The CDR3 bases are TGTGCCAGCAGCTTAGAGCGGGGAAACGAGCAGTACTTC. Protein product: CASSLERGNEQYF.

The chain has TRBV7-2 and TRBJ1-5, with D perhaps matching TRBD1 (5 bases). Germline V gene lookup returns CDR1 SGHTA and CDR2 FQGNSA. This CDR3 contains 15 residues. V was pared by 5 bases and J by 3 bases, with 14 bases between. The CDR3 sequence: CASSRTQGNNQPQHF. The CDR3 DNA is TGTGCCAGCAGCCGGACCCAGGGAAACAATCAGCCCCAGCATTTT.

The gene calls are TRBV13 and TRBJ2-7; D remains ambiguous. V dropped 4 bases and J dropped 3 bases, with 10 bases sitting between them. CDR3 length: 13 residues. Germline CDR1 reads PRHDT; CDR2 reads FYEKMQ (reference sequence). The DNA of the CDR3 is TGTGCCAGCAGCTCCCGTGGGAACTACGAGCAGTACTTC. Protein: CASSSRGNYEQYF. The full variable domain, completed using reference TRBV13 and TRBJ2-7, is AAGVIQSPRHLIKEKRETATLKCYPIPRHDTVYWYQQGPGQDPQFLISFYEKMQSDKGSIPDRFSAQQFSDYHSELNMSSLELGDSALYFCASSSRGNYEQYFGPGTRLTVT.

The rearrangement links TRBV7-7 to TRBJ2-3; tentative D call: TRBD2 (5 bases). The CDR3 loop spans 16 amino acids. Trimming left V 5 bases short and J 0 bases short, with 15 bases between. Germline V gene lookup returns CDR1 SSHAT and CDR2 FNYEAQ (reference sequence). CDR3 DNA sequence: TGTGCCAGCAGCCTTAGAGGGCCCACTAGCACAGATACGCAGTATTTT. Translating gives CASSLRGPTSTDTQYF. Complete variable domain (other parts from reference TRBV7-7 and TRBJ2-3): GAGVSQSPRYKVTKRGQDVTLRCDPISSHATLYWYQQALGQGPEFLTYFNYEAQPDKSGLPSDRFSAERPEGSISTLTIQRTEQRDSAMYRCASSLRGPTSTDTQYFGPGTRLTVL.

The chain has TRBV2 and TRBJ1-3, with unresolved D. The CDR3 is made up of 15 amino acids. Germline V gene data show CDR1 as SNHLY and CDR2 as FYNNEI. V dropped 1 base and J dropped 0 bases, with 7 bases sitting between them. The CDR3 spells CASSEEGTSGNTIYF. The DNA of the CDR3 is TGTGCCAGCAGTGAAGAGGGCACCTCTGGAAACACCATATATTTT.

The chain recombines TRBV6-2 or TRBV6-3 with TRBJ1-5, with 7 bases identical to TRBD1. The junction had 8 bases not matched to a gene; V was cut back by 4 bases and J by 2 bases. The CDR3 covers 16 residues. CDR1 MNHEY and CDR2 SVGEGT come from the germline V gene. The chain's CDR3 is CASSSERGLGNQPQHF. The CDR3 DNA reads TGTGCCAGCAGTTCTGAAAGGGGGCTGGGCAATCAGCCCCAGCATTTT.